This T cell receptor beta chain was captured by sequencing in a study of blood T cell repertoires in COVID-19. Study-wide background: Researchers got acute and convalescent COVID-19 samples from the United States, Italy and Spain. PBMCs, B-cell-depleted T cells, or T cells provided the cDNA or gDNA that made up the material.

Sequenced by immunoSEQ multiplex PCR; TCRdb stores in-frame clones only, minus some. In the table there are 70,000 to 90,000 clones, about 89% of which are singletons. CDR3 length: 15 amino acids. V dropped 6 bases and J dropped 2; count of bases not matched to a gene: 7. From germline, CDR1 is SNHLY and CDR2 FYNNEI. V gene TRBV2 combines with J gene TRBJ2-7, with 10 bases that match TRBD2. The specimen sequenced was PBMCs or T cells enriched from blood (not recorded which). The sequence came from a woman in her 50s with acute COVID-19. The CDR3 spells CASSGLAANPYEQYF. The CDR3 DNA reads as TGTGCCAGCAGCGGACTAGCGGCTAACCCCTACGAGCAGTACTTC.